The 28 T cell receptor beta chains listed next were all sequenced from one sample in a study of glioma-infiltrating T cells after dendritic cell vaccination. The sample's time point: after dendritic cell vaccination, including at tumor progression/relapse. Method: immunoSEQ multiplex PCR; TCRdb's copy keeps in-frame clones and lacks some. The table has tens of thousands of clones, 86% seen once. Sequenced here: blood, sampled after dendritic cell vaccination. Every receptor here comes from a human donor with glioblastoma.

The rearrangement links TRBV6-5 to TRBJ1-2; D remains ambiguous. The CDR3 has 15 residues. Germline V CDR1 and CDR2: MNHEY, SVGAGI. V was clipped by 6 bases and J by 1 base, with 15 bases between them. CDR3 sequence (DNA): TGTGCCAGCAGCGCGGGTGCAGGCGGTAACTATGGCTACACCTTC. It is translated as CASSAGAGGNYGYTF.

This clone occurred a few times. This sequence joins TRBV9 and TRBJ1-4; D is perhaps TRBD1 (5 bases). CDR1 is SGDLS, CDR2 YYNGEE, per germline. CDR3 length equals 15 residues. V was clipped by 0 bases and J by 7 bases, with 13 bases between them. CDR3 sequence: CASSVAAGGVEKLFF. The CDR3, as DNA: TGTGCCAGCAGCGTAGCTGCAGGAGGGGTTGAAAAACTGTTTTTT.

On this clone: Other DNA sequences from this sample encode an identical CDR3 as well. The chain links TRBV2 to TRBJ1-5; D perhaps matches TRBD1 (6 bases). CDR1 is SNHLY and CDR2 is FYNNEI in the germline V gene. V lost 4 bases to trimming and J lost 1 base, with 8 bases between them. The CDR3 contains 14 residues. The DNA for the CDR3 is TGTGCCAGCAGTGTCAGGGGAAGCAATCAGCCCCAGCATTTT. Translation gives CASSVRGSNQPQHF.

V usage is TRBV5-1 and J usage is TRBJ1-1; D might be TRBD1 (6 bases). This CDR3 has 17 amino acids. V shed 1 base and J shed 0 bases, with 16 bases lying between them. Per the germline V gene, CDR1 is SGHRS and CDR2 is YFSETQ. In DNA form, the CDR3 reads TGCGCCAGCAGCTTGCTTAGAGGGGGGGCCCTGAACACTGAAGCTTTCTTT. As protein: CASSLLRGGALNTEAFF. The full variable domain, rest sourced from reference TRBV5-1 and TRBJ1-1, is KAGVTQTPRYLIKTRGQQVTLSCSPISGHRSVSWYQQTPGQGLQFLFEYFSETQRNKGNFPGRFSGRQFSNSRSEMNVSTLELGDSALYLCASSLLRGGALNTEAFFGQGTRLTVV.

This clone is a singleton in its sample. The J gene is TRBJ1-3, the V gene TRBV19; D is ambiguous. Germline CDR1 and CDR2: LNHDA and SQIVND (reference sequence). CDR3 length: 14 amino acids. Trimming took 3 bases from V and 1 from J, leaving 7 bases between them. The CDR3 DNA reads TGTGCCAGTAGTATTGGGCTATCTGGAAACACCATATATTTT. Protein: CASSIGLSGNTIYF.

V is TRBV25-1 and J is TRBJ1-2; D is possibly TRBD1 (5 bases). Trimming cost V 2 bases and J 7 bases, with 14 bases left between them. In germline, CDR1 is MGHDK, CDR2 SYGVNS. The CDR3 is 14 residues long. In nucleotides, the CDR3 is TGTGCCAGCAGTGAACCGGGGGGATGGCGTGGCTACACCTTC. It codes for CASSEPGGWRGYTF.

CDR3 sequence reads: CASSGQGWNQPQHF. The CDR3, as DNA: TGTGCCAGCAGTGGACAGGGCTGGAATCAGCCCCAGCATTTT. The V and J genes are TRBV25-1 and TRBJ1-5; TRBD1 matches 7 bases. Germline V CDR1 and CDR2: MGHDK, SYGVNS. After removal of 4 bases from V and 4 bases from J, the junction contained 4 bases not matched to a gene. This CDR3 comprises 14 residues. The full variable domain, its missing parts supplied by reference TRBV25-1 and TRBJ1-5, is EADIYQTPRYLVIGTGKKITLECSQTMGHDKMYWYQQDPGMELHLIHYSYGVNSTEKGDLSSESTVSRIRTEHFPLTLESARPSHTSQYLCASSGQGWNQPQHFGDGTRLSIL.

This chain's CDR3 is CASIRDRGQETQYF. The CDR3 DNA follows: TGTGCCAGCATCAGAGACAGGGGTCAAGAGACCCAGTACTTC. This chain uses TRBV6-1 with TRBJ2-5; TRBD1 matches 8 bases. The V gene end was trimmed by 7 bases and the J gene end by 2 bases; junction bases not matched to a gene: 6. Per germline, CDR1 MNHNS and CDR2 SASEGT. The CDR3 runs to 14 residues.

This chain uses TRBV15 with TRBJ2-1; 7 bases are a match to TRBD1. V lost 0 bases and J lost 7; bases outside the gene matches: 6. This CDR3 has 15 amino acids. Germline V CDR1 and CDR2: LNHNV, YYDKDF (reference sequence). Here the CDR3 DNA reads TGTGCCACCAGCAGAGATCGGCCCAGGGGGAATGAGCAGTTCTTC. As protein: CATSRDRPRGNEQFF.

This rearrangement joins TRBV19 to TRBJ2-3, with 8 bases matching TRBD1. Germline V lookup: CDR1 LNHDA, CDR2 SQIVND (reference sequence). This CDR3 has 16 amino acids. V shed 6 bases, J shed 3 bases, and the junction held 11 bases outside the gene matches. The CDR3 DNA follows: TGTGCCAGTAGCACTGGACAGGGTATTAGAACAGATACGCAGTATTTT. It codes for CASSTGQGIRTDTQYF.

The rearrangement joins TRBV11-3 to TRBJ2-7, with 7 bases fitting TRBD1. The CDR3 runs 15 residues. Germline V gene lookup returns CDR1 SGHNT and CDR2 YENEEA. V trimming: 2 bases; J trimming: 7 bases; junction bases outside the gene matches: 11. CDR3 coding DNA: TGTGCCAGCAGCTTAACAGGGGCCCACCCGGGTGAGCAGTACTTC. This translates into CASSLTGAHPGEQYF.

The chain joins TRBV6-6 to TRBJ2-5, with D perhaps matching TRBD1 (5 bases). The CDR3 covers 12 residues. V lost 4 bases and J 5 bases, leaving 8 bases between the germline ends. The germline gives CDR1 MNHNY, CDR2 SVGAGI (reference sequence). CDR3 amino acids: CASSSPGETQYF. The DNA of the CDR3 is TGTGCCAGCAGTTCCCCAGGGGAGACCCAGTACTTC.

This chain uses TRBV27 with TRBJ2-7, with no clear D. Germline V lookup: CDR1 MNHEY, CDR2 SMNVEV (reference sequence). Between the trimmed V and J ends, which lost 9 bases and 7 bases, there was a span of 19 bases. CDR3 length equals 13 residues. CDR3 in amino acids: CARPWARPGEQYF. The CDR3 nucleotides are TGTGCCAGACCCTGGGCGAGACCCGGAGAGCAGTACTTC.

The CDR3 DNA follows: TGTGCCAGCAGCAACAACCGGGACAGGGGGGTCACTGAAGCTTTCTTT. It yields the protein CASSNNRDRGVTEAFF. This chain uses TRBV25-1 with TRBJ1-1; TRBD1 matches 11 bases. The V gene end was trimmed by 6 bases and the J gene end by 4 bases; junction bases not matched to a gene: 10. The CDR3 runs to 16 residues. Germline V gene sequence: CDR1 MGHDK, CDR2 SYGVNS.

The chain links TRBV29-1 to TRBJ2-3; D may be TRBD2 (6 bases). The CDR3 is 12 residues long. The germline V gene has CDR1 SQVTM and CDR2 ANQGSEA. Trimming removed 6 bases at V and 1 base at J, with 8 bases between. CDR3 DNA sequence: TGCAGCGTCGGAGGGGGCACAGATACGCAGTATTTT. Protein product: CSVGGGTDTQYF.

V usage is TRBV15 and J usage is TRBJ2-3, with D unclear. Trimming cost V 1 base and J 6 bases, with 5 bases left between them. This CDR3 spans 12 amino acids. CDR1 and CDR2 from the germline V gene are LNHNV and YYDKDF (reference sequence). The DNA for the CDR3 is TGTGCCACCAGCAGAGCGGAGGATACGCAGTATTTT. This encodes CATSRAEDTQYF.

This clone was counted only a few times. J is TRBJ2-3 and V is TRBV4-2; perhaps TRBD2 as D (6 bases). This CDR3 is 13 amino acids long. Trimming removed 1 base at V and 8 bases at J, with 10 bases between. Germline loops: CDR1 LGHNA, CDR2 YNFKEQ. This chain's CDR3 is CASSQVGRGTQYF. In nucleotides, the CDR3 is TGTGCCAGCAGCCAAGTTGGGCGGGGTACGCAGTATTTT.

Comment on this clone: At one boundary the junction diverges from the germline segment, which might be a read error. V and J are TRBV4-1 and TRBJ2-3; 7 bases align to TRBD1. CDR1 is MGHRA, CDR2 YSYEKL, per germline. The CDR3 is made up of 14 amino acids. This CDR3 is CASSLDRSTDTRYF. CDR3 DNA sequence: TGCGCCAGCAGCCTGGACAGGTCAACAGATACGCGGTATTTT.

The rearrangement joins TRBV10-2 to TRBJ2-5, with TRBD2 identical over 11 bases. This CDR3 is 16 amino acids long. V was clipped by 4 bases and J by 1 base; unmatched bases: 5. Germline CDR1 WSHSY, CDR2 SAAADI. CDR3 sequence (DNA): TGCGCCAGCAGTGGCCCCACTAGCGGGGGCCAAGAGACCCAGTACTTC. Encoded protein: CASSGPTSGGQETQYF.

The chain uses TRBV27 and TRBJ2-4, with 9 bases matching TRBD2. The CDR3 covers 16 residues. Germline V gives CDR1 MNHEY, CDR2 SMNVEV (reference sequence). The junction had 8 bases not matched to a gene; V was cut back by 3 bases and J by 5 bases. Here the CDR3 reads CASSFVGGRDENIQYF. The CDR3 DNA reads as TGTGCCAGCAGTTTCGTTGGCGGGAGGGATGAAAACATTCAGTACTTC.

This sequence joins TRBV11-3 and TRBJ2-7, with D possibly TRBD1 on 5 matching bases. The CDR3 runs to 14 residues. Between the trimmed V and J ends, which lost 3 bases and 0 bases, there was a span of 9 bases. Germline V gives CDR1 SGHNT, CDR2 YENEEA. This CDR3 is CASSFGRASYEQYF. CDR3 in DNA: TGTGCCAGCAGCTTTGGCAGGGCCTCCTACGAGCAGTACTTC.

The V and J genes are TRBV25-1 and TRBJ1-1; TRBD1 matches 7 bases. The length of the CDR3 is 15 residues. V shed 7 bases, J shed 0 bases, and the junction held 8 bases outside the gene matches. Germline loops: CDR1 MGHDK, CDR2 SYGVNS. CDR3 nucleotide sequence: TGTGCCAGCAAGGGGGCAGGGGTTTTGAACACTGAAGCTTTCTTT. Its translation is CASKGAGVLNTEAFF.

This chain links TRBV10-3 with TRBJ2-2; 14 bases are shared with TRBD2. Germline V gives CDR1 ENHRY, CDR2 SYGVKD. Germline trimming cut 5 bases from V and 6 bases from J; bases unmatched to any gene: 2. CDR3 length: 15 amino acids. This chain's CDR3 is CAISRLAGGAGELFF. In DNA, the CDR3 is TGTGCCATCAGTCGACTAGCGGGAGGGGCCGGGGAGCTGTTTTTT.

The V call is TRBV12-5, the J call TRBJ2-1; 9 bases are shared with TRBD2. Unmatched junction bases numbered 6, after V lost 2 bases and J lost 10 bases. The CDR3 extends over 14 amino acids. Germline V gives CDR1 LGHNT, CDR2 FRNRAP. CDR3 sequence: CASGLLAGGAEQFF. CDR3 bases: TGTGCTAGTGGTTTGTTGGCGGGAGGGGCCGAGCAGTTCTTC.

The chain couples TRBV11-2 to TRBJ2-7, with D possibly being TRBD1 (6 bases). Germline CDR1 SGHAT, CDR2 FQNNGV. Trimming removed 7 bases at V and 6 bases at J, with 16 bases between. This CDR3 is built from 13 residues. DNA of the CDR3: TGTGCCAGCAACTACGGGGCCAGGGGCGAGCAGTACTTC. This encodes CASNYGARGEQYF.

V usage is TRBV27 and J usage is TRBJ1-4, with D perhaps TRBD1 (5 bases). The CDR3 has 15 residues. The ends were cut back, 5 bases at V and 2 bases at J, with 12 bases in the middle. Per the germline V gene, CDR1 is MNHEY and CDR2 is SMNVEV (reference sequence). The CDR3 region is CASSVAGRTNEKLFF. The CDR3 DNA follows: TGTGCCAGCAGTGTCGCAGGGAGGACTAATGAAAAACTGTTTTTT.

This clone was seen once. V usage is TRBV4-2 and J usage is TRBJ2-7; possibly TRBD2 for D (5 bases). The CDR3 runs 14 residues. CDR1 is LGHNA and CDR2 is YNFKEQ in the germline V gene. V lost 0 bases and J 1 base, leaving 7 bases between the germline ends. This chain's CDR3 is CASSQEQRSYEQYF. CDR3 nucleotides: TGTGCCAGCAGCCAAGAACAGCGGTCCTACGAGCAGTACTTC.

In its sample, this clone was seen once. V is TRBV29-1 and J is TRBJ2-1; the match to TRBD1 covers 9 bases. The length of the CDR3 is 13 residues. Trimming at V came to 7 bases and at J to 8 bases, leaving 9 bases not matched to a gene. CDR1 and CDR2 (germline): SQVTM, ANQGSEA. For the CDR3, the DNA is TGCAGCGGGGTGGGACAGGGAAACTATGAGCAGTTCTTC. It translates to CSGVGQGNYEQFF.